This T cell receptor (beta chain) comes out of a study of blood T cell repertoires in COVID-19. In the study overall: PBMCs, B-cell-depleted T cells, or T cells were the source of the cDNA or gDNA that made up the material.

The repertoire was sequenced with immunoSEQ multiplex PCR; TCRdb's copy has only in-frame clones and lacks some. Here the sample spans about 250,000 clones, about nine tenths being singletons. The CDR3 runs 18 residues. Germline V gene data show CDR1 as SNHLY and CDR2 as FYNNEI. V shed 3 bases and J shed 2 bases, with 22 bases lying between them. This receptor was identified in a woman under 40 with acute COVID-19. This rearrangement joins TRBV2 to TRBJ1-1; possible D gene TRBD1, 5 bases. Sample: PBMCs or T cells enriched from blood (not recorded which). The CDR3 nucleotides are TGTGCCAGCAGTGACAGCGACAGTTCCGAGCTTCTCAACACTGAAGCTTTCTTT. Translating gives CASSDSDSSELLNTEAFF.